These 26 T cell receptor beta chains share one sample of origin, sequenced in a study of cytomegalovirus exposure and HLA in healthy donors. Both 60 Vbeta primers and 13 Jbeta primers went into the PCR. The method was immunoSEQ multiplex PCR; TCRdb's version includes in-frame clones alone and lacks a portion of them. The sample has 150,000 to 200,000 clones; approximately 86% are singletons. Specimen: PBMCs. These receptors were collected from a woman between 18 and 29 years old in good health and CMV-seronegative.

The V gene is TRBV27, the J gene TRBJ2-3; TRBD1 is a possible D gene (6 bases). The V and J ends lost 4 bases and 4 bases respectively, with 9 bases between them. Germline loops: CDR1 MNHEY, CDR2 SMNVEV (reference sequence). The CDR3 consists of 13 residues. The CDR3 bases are TGTGCCAGCAGTTGGGACACCGCAGATACGCAGTATTTT. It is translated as CASSWDTADTQYF.

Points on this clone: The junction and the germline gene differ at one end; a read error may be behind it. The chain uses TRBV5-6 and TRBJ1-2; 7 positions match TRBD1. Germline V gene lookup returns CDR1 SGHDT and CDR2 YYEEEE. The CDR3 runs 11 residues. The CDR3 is CASSLSGTAHF. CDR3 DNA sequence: TGTGCCAGCAGCTTGTCCGGGACAGCACACTTC.

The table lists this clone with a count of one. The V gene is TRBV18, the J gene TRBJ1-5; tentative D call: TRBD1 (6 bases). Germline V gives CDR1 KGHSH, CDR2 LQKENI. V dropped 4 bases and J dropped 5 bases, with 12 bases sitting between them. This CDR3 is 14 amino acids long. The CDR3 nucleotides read TGTGCCAGCTCACAAAGGGGGGGGGATCAGCCCCAGCATTTT. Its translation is CASSQRGGDQPQHF.

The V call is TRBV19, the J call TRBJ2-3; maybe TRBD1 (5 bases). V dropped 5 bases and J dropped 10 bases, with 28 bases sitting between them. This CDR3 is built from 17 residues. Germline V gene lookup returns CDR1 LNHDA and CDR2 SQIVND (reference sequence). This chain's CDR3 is CASSARPWGNVDYAQYF. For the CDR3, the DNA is TGTGCCAGTAGTGCCCGACCCTGGGGCAACGTTGATTATGCGCAGTATTTT.

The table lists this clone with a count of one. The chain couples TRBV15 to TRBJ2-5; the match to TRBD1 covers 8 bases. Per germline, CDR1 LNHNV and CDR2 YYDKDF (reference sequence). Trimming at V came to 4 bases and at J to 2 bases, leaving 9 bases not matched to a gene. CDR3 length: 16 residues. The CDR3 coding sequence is TGTGCCACCAGCATAGACAGGGGACCCGCTCAAGAGACCCAGTACTTC. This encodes CATSIDRGPAQETQYF.

CDR3 coding DNA: TGTGCCAGCAGTTCGACAGGGGGCTATGAAAAACTGTTTTTT. This translates into CASSSTGGYEKLFF. The rearrangement joins TRBV27 to TRBJ1-4; 10 bases are a match to TRBD1. Germline CDR1 reads MNHEY; CDR2 reads SMNVEV (reference sequence). This CDR3 contains 14 residues. J was trimmed by 6 bases and V by 4 bases; bases with no gene match: 2.

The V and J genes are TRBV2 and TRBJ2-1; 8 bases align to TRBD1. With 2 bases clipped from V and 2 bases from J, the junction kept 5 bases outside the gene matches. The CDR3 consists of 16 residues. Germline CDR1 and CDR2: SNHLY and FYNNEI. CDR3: CASSEWGQETYNEQFF. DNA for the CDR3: TGTGCCAGCAGTGAATGGGGACAGGAAACCTACAATGAGCAGTTCTTC.

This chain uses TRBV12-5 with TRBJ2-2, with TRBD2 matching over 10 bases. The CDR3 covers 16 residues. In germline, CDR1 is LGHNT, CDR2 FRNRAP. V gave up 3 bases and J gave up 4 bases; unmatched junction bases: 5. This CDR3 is CASGFMSSGSTGELFF. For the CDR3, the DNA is TGTGCTAGTGGTTTTATGTCTAGCGGGAGCACCGGGGAGCTGTTTTTT.

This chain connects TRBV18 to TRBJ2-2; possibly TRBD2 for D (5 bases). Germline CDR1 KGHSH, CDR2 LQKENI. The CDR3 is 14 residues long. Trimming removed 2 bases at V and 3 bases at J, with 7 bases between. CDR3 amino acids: CASSPGSDTGELFF. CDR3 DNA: TGTGCCAGCTCACCAGGGAGCGACACCGGGGAGCTGTTTTTT.

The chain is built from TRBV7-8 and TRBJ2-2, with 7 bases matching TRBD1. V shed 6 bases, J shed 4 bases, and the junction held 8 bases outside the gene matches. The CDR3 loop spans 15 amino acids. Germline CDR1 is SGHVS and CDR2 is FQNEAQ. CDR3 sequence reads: CASSSRGQSTGELFF. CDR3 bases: TGTGCCAGCAGTTCAAGGGGGCAGTCCACCGGGGAGCTGTTTTTT. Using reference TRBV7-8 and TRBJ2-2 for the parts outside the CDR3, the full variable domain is GAGVSQSPRYKVAKRGQDVALRCDPISGHVSLFWYQQALGQGPEFLTYFQNEAQLDKSGLPSDRFFAERPEGSVSTLKIQRTQQEDSAVYLCASSSRGQSTGELFFGEGSRLTVL.

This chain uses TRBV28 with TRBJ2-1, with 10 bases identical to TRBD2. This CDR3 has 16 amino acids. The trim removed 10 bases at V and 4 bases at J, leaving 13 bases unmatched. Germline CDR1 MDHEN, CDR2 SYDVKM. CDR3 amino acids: CATTSPSGGDYNEQFF. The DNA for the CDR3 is TGTGCCACCACCTCTCCTAGCGGGGGTGATTACAATGAGCAGTTCTTC.

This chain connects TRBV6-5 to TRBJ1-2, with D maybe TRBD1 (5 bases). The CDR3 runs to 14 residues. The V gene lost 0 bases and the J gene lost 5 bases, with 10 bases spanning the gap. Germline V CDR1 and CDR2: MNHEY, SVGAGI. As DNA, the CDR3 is TGTGCCAGCAGTTACTCGTTGGCAGGGTATGGCTACACCTTC. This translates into CASSYSLAGYGYTF.

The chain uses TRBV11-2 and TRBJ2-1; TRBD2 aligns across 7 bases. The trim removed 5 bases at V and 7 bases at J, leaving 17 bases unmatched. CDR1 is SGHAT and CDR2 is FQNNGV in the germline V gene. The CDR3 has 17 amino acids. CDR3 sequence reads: CASSVGAGLGEVNEQFF. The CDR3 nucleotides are TGTGCCAGCAGCGTGGGAGCCGGACTAGGAGAGGTAAATGAGCAGTTCTTC.

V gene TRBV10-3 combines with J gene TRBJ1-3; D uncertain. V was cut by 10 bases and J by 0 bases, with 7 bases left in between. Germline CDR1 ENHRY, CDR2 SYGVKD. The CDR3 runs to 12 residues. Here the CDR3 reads CATSNSGNTIYF. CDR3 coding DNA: TGTGCCACCTCTAACTCTGGAAACACCATATATTTT.

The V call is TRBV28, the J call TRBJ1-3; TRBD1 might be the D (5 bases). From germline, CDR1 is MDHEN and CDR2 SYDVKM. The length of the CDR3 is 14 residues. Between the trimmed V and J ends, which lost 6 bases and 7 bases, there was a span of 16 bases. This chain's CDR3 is CASSPGGDRNTIYF. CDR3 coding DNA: TGTGCCAGCAGCCCGGGGGGGGATAGGAACACCATATATTTT.

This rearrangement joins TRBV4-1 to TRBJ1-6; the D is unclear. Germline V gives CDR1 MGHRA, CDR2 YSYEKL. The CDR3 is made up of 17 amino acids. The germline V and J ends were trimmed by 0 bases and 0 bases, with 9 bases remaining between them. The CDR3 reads CASSQDEESSYNSPLHF. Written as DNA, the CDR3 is TGCGCCAGCAGCCAAGACGAGGAGAGCTCCTATAATTCACCCCTCCACTTT.

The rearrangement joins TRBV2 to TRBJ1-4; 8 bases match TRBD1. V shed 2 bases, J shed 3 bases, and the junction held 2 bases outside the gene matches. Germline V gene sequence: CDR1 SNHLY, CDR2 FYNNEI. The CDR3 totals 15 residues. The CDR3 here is CASSEQGAPNEKLFF. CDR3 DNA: TGTGCCAGCAGTGAACAGGGGGCGCCTAATGAAAAACTGTTTTTT. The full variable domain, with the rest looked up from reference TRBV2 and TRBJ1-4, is EPEVTQTPSHQVTQMGQEVILRCVPISNHLYFYWYRQILGQKVEFLVSFYNNEISEKSEIFDDQFSVERPDGSNFTLKIRSTKLEDSAMYFCASSEQGAPNEKLFFGSGTQLSVL.

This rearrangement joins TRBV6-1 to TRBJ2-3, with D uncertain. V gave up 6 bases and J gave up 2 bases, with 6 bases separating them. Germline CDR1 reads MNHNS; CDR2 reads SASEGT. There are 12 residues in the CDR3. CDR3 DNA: TGTGCCAGCAGACTTGACACAGATACGCAGTATTTT. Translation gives CASRLDTDTQYF.

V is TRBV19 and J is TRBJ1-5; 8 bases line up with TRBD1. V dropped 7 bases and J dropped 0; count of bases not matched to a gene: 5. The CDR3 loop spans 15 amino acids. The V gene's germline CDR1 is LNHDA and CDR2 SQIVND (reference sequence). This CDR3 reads CASKGQGASNQPQHF. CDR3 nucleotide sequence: TGTGCCAGTAAAGGTCAGGGGGCTAGCAATCAGCCCCAGCATTTT.

CDR3 region: CASSSRGPPMNTEAFF. CDR3 sequence (DNA): TGTGCCAGCAGTTCCAGGGGGCCACCTATGAACACTGAAGCTTTCTTT. The chain is built from TRBV28 and TRBJ1-1, with 8 bases that match TRBD1. CDR1 is MDHEN, CDR2 SYDVKM, per germline. V shed 4 bases, J shed 0 bases, and the junction held 7 bases outside the gene matches. CDR3 size: 16 residues.

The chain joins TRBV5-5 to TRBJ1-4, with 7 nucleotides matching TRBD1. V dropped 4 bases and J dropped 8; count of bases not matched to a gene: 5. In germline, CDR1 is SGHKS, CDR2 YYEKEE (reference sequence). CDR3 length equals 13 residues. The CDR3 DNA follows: TGTGCCAGCAGCAGAGACAGGGTAGAAAAACTGTTTTTT. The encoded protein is CASSRDRVEKLFF. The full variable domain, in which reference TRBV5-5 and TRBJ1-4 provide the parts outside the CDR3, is DAGVTQSPTHLIKTRGQQVTLRCSPISGHKSVSWYQQVLGQGPQFIFQYYEKEERGRGNFPDRFSARQFPNYSSELNVNALLLGDSALYLCASSRDRVEKLFFGSGTQLSVL.

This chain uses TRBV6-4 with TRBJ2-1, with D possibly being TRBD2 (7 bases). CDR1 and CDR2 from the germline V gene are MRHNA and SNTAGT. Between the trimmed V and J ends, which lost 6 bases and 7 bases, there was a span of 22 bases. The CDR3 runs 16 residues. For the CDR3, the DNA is TGTGCCAGCAGCATAAGAGCGGAGGGGGGGGAGAATGAGCAGTTCTTC. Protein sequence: CASSIRAEGGENEQFF.

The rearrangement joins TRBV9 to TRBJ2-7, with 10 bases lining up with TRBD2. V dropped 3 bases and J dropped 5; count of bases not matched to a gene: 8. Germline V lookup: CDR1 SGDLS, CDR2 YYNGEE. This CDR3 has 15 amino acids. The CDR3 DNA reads TGTGCCAGCAGCGCCAGAGCGGGAGGGCCGGACGAGCAGTACTTC. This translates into CASSARAGGPDEQYF.

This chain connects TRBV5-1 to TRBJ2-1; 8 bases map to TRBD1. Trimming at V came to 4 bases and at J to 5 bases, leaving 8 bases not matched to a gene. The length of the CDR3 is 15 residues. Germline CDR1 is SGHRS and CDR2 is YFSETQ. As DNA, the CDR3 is TGCGCCAGCAGCCTTGGACAGGGTCTGCACAATGAGCAGTTCTTC. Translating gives CASSLGQGLHNEQFF.

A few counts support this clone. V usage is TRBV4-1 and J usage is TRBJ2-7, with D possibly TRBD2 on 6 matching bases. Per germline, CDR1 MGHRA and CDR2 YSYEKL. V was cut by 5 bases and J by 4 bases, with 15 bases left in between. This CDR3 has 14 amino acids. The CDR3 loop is CASSKGRDPYEQYF. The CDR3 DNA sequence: TGCGCCAGCAGCAAGGGGCGGGATCCGTACGAGCAGTACTTC.

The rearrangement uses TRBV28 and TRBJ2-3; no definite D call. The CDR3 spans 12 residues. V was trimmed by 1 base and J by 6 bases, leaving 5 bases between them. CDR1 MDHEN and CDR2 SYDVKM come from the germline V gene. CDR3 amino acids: CASSLLSDTQYF. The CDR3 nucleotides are TGTGCCAGCAGTTTATTATCCGATACGCAGTATTTT.